This entry features one TCR beta chain sequence. No antigen is known for it. Per-base quality was not reported, and no clone a single base away is much larger than it. TCRbeta CDR3 regions were amplified from genomic DNA by means of the immunoSEQ Assay, a bias-controlled multiplex PCR. On the authors' methods: Nucleated cell counts per sample were estimated from amplification of reference gene primers within the assay. To quantify the absolute abundance of each unique TCRbeta CDR3 rearrangement, sequence reads were collapsed and filtered. For each sample, productive Simpson clonality was calculated by taking the square root of Simpson's diversity index across productive rearrangements. This is the immuneACCESS table as TCRdb keeps it, with only in-frame sequences that have V and J called. A part of the clones is gone; compared with another copy, unresolved V genes explain less than half, and the rest is unexplained. The D gene and trimming were derived from the DNA, and the V and J assignments and clone size from that table. This sample is represented by 110,000 to 150,000 clones; roughly 80% of them were singletons. Roughly 7.3% of the sample belongs to the ten largest clones.

V ends up 2 bases short and J 2 bases short, with an unmatched junction base count of 5. CDR1 SGHAT and CDR2 FQNNGV are derived from the germline V gene. The CDR3 numbers 16 residues from cysteine through phenylalanine. Only the CDR3 region is kept as DNA, spanning 48 bases read in frame from base 1. This specimen comes from a study of blood T cell repertoires in COVID-19 (dated by TCRdb to the early 2020s). A note on the overall study: The collaborator samples originated in the United States, Italy and Spain and spanned the acute and convalescent phases of COVID-19. The prospective study material was composed of cDNA or gDNA derived from T cells, B-cell-depleted T cells, or PBMCs. Subjects who had been exposed to COVID-19, were actively infected with it, or had recovered from it provided the deeply sampled blood TCRbeta repertoires that made up the dataset. The repertoires were released in a freely available public database intended as a resource for research on the immune response to SARS-CoV-2. Samples were obtained from the ongoing ImmuneRACE study (first 160 participants) and from 1,254 subjects provided by 6 global collaborators. The sample metadata nearly always contained a de-identified subject ID, COVID-19 status, age in years and sex. Where available, HLA class I and class II types were taken from metadata supplied by the sample provider and were not determined by assay-based typing. The paper's findings and limits, for the study overall: The quantity of clinical and demographic metadata differed by source and by participant and was supplied without curation.

Whole blood was collected in K2EDTA tubes by collaborating institutions according to the institutions' own protocols. For TCRbeta analysis, collaborator samples were shipped as frozen whole blood, as isolated PBMCs, or as DNA extracted from either sample type. The receptor's source is a human donor in a cohort sampled during active COVID-19. The chain is assembled from TRBV11-2 and TRBJ1-3; TRBD1 lines up with 8 middle nucleotides. Sequencing was carried out using peripheral blood. The nucleotide sequence is TGTGCCAGCAGCTTATTGAGGACAGGGACTGGAAACACCATATATTTT. Its coded protein is CASSLLRTGTGNTIYF. With the rest looked up from the reference TRBV11-2 and TRBJ1-3 genes rather than sequenced, the full variable domain is EAGVAQSPRYKIIEKRQSVAFWCNPISGHATLYWYQQILGQGPKLLIQFQNNGVVDDSQLPKDRFSAERLKGVDSTLKIQPAKLEDSAVYLCASSLLRTGTGNTIYFGEGSWLTVV.